This T cell receptor beta chain was sequenced during a study of beta chain features in type 1 diabetes (dated by TCRdb to 2017 to 2018). With respect to the entire study: No differences in mean age, gender distribution, total cell number or subset yield were found between patients and healthy donors. A total of approximately 100,000,000 sorted cells were examined across all samples, and the number of cells per subset was strongly correlated with RNA yield. In the study, TCRB repertoires of sorted circulating CD4+ T cell subsets from recently diagnosed type 1 diabetes patients were compared with those of matched healthy donors. Whereas all 28 donors provided naive and central memory subsets, regulatory and stem cell-like memory subsets were isolated from just 8 patients and roughly eight healthy donors.

Each donor gave one peripheral blood draw, around 100 mL on average, collected into heparinised tubes. Naive, central memory, regulatory and stem cell-like memory CD4+ T cells were sorted on a BD FACSAria II using a panel including CD45RO, CCR7, CD25, CD127, CD95 and CD27. A purity above 95% was achieved for all sorted populations. PBMCs were separated immediately by Lymphoprep density gradient centrifugation and were stained directly, without being cultured. Samples were stained and sorted in pairs, with one healthy donor and one patient per experiment, so that batch effects were minimized. This clone was detected a few times. Its antigen has not been determined. Per-base qualities were not stored, and no clone one base away is much larger. Points the paper makes about the study in general: At VDJ recombination sites, patients with type 1 diabetes made fewer insertions and deleted more nucleotides, a pattern implying thymic rearrangement abnormalities. Type 1 diabetes patients showed a moderate but significant shortening of TCRB CDR3 length in all four CD4+ subsets. Because cDNA was sequenced instead of genomic DNA, highly expressing activated cells could be over-represented, though the groups showed no difference in activation or CD3 levels. PCR might favor shorter templates, but patient and control samples were amplified and corrected together, so any skew would affect both groups equally. The naive, central memory and regulatory TCRB repertoires appeared to resemble one another more closely among patients than among healthy donors. HLA sub-analyses involved small numbers of individuals, so any influence of HLA type on TCRB rearrangement remained unresolved.

All of the isolated RNA was reverse transcribed with the High Capacity cDNA Reverse Transcription Kit, so expressed TCRB transcripts were sequenced. Naive, central memory and regulatory T cell samples underwent deep immunoSEQ sequencing, averaging about 3.57 million total reads per sample. After sorted cells were lysed in RLT buffer, RNA was extracted with DNase-treated RNeasy Micro or Mini kits, with the choice depending on cell number. To prevent cross-contamination, each cell subset was processed individually, whereas patient and healthy donor samples were processed jointly. Using the immunoSEQ multiplex PCR, TCRB sequences were amplified from cDNA into 87-bp fragments spanning the CDR3 region. Amplicons were sequenced on the Illumina HiSeq platform. Under the source paper's analysis protocol: PCR bias was corrected computationally using synthetic template baselines, and reads within Hamming distance 2 were collapsed, with unmergeable singletons discarded. By aligning reads against IMGT, V, D and J genes, CDR3 length, and insertions or deletions at six rearrangement sites were assigned. Within each subset, clonotype counts were normalized to sorted cell number, after which true diversity and Gini coefficients were computed with the tcR R package. The overlap coefficient, calculated on TCRB nucleotide sequences, was used to quantify repertoire sharing. As a proxy for the pre-selection repertoire, out-of-frame TCRB sequences from naive cells were analyzed. TCRdb's version of the immuneACCESS table is confined to in-frame rearrangements and falls short of the full clone set. An unresolved V gene accounts for under half of the shortfall where checked; the remainder is of unknown origin. D and trimming come from the DNA, and the V and J calls and clone size come from that table. The sample profile shows 600,000 or so clones; around 15% of them were found once. Clones ranked in the top ten supply 0.04% of the sample.

Sequences were obtained from naive CD4+ T cells from blood. Taken with the paper, the label for cell subset or site translates to: true naive CD4+ T cells. The receptor's source is a man younger than 35 with type 1 diabetes.

For the CDR3, the sequence is CASSYGLAGARAETQYF. The DNA reads TGTGCCAGCAGCTACGGACTAGCGGGGGCCAGGGCGGAGACCCAGTACTTC. The V and J genes are TRBV7-9 and TRBJ2-5; 13 bases in the middle match TRBD2. V is trimmed back by 4 bases and J by 5 bases, and the junction contains 10 bases that no gene match accounts for. The CDR3 runs 17 amino acids, cysteine and phenylalanine included. Just the 51-base CDR3 DNA is kept, in frame starting at base 1. The germline V gene (reference sequence) gives CDR1 as SEHNR and CDR2 as FQNEAQ.